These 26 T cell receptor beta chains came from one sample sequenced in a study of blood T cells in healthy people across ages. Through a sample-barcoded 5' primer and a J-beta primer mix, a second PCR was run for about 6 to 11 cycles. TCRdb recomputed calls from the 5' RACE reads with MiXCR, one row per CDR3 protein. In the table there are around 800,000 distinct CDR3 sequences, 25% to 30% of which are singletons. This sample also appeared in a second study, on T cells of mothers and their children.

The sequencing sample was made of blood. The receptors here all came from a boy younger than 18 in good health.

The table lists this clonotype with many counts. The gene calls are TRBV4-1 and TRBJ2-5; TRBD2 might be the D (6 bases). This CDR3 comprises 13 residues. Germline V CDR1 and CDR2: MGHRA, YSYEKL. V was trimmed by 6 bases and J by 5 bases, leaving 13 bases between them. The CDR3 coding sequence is TGCGCCAGCAGAAAGGGACTTTTCGAGACCCAGTACTTC. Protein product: CASRKGLFETQYF.

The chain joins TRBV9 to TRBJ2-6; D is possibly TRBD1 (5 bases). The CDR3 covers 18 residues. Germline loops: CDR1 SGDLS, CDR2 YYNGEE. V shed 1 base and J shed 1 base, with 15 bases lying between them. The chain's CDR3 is CASSVRKGKGSGANVLTF. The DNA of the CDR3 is TGTGCCAGCAGCGTAAGGAAGGGGAAAGGATCTGGGGCCAACGTCCTGACTTTC.

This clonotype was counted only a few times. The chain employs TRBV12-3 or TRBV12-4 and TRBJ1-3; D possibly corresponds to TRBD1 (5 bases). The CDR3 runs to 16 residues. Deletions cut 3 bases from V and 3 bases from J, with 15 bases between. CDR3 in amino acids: CASSFLRGRIGNTIYF. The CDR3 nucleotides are TGTGCCAGCAGTTTCCTGAGGGGCAGAATTGGAAACACCATATATTTT.

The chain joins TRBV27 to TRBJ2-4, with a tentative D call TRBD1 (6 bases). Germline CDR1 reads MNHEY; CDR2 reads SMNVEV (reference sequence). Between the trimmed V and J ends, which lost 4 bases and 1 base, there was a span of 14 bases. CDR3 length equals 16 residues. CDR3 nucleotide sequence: TGTGCCAGCAGTTCAAACAGGGCTCAGGCCAAAAACATTCAGTACTTC. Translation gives CASSSNRAQAKNIQYF.

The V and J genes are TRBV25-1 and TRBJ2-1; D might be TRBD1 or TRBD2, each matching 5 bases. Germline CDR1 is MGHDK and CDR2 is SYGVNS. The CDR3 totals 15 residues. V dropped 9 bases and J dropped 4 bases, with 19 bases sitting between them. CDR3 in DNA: TGTGCCAGTGCCCGGGACCCTCCGGGATACAATGAGCAGTTCTTC. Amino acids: CASARDPPGYNEQFF.

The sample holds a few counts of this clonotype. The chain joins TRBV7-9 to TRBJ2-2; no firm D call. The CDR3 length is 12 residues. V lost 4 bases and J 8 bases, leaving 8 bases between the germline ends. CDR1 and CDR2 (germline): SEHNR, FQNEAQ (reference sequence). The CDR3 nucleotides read TGTGCCAGCAGCTCAAAGGCGGGGGAGCTGTTTTTT. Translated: CASSSKAGELFF.

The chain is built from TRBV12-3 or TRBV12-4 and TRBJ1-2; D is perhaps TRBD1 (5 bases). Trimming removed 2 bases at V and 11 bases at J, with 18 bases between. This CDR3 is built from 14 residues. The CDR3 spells CASSLSYDGARYTF. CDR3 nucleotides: TGTGCCAGCAGTTTAAGTTATGATGGGGCGAGGTACACCTTC.

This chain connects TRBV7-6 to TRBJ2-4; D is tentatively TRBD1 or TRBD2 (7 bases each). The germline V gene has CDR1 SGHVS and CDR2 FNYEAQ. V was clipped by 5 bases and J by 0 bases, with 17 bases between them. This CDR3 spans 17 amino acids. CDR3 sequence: CASSLRQGGLAKNIQYF. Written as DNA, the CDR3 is TGTGCCAGCAGCCTACGACAGGGAGGGCTAGCCAAAAACATTCAGTACTTC. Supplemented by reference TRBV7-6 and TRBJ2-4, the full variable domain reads GAGVSQSPRYKVTKRGQDVALRCDPISGHVSLYWYRQALGQGPEFLTYFNYEAQQDKSGLPNDRFSAERPEGSISTLTIQRTEQRDSAMYRCASSLRQGGLAKNIQYFGAGTRLSVL.

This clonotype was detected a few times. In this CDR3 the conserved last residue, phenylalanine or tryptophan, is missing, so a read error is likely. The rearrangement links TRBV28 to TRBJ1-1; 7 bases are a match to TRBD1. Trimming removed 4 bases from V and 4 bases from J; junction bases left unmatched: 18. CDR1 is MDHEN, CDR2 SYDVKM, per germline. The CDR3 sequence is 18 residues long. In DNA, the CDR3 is TGTGCCAGCAGTTCTATAGGGGTTTCTGGACAGGTATCCACTGAAGCTTTCATT. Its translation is CASSSIGVSGQVSTEAFI.

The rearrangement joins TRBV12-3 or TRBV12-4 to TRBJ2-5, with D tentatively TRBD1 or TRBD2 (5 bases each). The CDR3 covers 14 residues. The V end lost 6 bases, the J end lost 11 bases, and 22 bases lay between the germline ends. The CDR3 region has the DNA TGTGCCAGCAGCCCTACCCGACTGACAGAGGGGCAGTACTTC. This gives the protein CASSPTRLTEGQYF.

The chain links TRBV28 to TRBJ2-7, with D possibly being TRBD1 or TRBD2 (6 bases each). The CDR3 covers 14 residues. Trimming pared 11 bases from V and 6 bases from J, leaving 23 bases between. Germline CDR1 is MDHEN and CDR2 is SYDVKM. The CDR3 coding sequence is TGTGCCTGCGGGAAACAGGGCACGTTGGGCGAGCAGTACTTC. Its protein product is CACGKQGTLGEQYF.

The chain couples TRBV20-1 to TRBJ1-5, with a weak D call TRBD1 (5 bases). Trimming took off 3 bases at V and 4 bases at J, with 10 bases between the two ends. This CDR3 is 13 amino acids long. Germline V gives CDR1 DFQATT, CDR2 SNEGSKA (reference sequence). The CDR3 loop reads CSARGRENQPQHF. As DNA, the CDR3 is TGCAGTGCTAGGGGACGGGAGAATCAGCCCCAGCATTTT.

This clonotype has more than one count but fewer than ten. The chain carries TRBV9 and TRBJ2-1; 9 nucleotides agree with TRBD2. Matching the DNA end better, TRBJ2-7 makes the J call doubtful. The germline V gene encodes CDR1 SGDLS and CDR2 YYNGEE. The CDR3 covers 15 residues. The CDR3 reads CASSVASGDGYEQYF. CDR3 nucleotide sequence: TGTGCCAGCAGCGTAGCTAGCGGGGATGGCTACGAGCAGTACTTC.

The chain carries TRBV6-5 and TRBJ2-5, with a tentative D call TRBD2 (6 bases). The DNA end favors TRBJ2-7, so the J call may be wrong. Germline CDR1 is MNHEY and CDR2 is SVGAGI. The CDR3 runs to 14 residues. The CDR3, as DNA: TGTGCCAGCAGTTACTACGCGGGGACCTACGAGCAGTACTTC. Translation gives CASSYYAGTYEQYF.

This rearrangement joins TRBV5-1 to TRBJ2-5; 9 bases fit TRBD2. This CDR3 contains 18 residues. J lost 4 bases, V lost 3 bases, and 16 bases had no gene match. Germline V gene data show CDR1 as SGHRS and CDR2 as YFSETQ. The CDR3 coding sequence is TGCGCCAGCAGCTCACACTCTTCCGGGACTAGCATCGTAGAGACCCAGTACTTC. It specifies CASSSHSSGTSIVETQYF.

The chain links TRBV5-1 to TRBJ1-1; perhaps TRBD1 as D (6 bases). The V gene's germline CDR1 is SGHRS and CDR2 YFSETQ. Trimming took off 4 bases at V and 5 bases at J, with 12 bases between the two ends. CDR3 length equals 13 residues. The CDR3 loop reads CASSGGAQTEAFF. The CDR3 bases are TGCGCCAGCAGCGGGGGGGCGCAAACTGAAGCTTTCTTT. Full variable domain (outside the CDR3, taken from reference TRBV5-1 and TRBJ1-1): KAGVTQTPRYLIKTRGQQVTLSCSPISGHRSVSWYQQTPGQGLQFLFEYFSETQRNKGNFPGRFSGRQFSNSRSEMNVSTLELGDSALYLCASSGGAQTEAFFGQGTRLTVV.

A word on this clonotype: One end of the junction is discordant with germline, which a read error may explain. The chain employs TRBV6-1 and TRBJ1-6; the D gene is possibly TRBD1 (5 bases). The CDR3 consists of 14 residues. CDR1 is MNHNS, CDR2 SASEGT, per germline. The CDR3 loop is CASTGGYYNPPLHF. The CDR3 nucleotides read TGTGCCAGCACGGGGGGATACTATAATCCACCCCTCCACTTT.

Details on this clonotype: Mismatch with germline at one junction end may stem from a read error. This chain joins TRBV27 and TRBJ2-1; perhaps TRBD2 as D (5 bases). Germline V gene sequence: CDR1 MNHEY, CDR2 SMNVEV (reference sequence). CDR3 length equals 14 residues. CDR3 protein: CASSPPPGLNGQFF. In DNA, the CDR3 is TGTGCCAGCAGCCCCCCCCCGGGGTTGAATGGGCAGTTCTTC.

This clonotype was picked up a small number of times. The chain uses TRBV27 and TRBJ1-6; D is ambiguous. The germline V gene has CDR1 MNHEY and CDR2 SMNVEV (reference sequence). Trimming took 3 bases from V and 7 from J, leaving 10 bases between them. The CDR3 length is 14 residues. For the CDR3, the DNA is TGTGCCAGCAGTTTTGTTCGGTTCAATTCACCCCTCCACTTT. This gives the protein CASSFVRFNSPLHF.

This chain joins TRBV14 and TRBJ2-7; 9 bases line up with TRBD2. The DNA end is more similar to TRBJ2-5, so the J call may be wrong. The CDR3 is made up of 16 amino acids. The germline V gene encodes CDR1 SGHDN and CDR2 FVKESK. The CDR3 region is CASSQDLAGGRKTQYF. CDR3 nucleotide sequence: TGTGCCAGCAGCCAAGATCTGGCGGGGGGGCGGAAGACCCAGTACTTC.

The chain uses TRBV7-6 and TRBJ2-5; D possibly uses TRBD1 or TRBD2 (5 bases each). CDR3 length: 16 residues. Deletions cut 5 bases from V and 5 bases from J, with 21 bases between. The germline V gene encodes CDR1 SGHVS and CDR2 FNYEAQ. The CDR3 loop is CASSNRDPTPRETQYF. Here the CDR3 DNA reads TGTGCCAGCAGCAACCGGGACCCTACTCCCCGGGAGACCCAGTACTTC.

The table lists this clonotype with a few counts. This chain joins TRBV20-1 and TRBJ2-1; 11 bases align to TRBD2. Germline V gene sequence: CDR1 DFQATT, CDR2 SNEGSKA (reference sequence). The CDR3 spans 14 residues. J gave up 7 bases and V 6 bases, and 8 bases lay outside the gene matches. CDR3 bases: TGCAGTGCCGCTAAGGGACTAGCGGTTAATGAGCAGTTCTTC. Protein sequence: CSAAKGLAVNEQFF.

The CDR3 nucleotides read TGTGCCAGCAGCCAAGTTTCAGGGGGTGAAGAGACCCAGTACTTC. Translated: CASSQVSGGEETQYF. The J gene is TRBJ2-1, the V gene TRBV3-1; 7 nucleotides agree with TRBD1. The J call may be wrong; the DNA end is better matched by TRBJ2-5. From germline, CDR1 is LGHDT and CDR2 YNNKEL (reference sequence). This CDR3 has 15 amino acids.

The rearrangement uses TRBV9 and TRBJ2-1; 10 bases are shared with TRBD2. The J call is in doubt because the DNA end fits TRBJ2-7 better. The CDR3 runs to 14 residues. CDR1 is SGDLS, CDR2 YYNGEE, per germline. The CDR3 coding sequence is TGTGCCAGCAGCGTAGGAGCTAGCGGGGGCCAGCAGTACTTC. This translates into CASSVGASGGQQYF.

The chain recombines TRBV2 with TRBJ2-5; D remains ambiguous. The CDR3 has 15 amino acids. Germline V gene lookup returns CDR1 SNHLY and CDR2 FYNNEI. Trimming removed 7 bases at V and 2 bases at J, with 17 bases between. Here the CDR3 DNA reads TGTGCCAGCAAGAGGATCGTGGTGAGGCAAGAGACCCAGTACTTC. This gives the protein CASKRIVVRQETQYF.

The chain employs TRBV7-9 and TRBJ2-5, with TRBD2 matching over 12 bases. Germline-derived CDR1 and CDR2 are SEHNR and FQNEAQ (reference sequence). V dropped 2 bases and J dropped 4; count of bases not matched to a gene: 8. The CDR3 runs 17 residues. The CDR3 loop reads CASSLLAGGLIGETQYF. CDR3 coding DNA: TGTGCCAGCAGCTTACTAGCGGGGGGGCTTATAGGAGAGACCCAGTACTTC.